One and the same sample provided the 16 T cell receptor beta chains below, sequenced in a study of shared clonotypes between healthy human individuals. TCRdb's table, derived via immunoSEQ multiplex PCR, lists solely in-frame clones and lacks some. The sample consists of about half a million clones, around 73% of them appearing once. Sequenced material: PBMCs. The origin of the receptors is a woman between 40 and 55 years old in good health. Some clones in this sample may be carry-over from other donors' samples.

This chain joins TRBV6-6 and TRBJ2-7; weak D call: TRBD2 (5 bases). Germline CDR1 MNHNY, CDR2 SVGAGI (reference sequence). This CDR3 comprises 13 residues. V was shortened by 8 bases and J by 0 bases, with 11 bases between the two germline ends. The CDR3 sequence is CASSRTDSYEQYF. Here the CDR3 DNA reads TGTGCCAGCTCACGGACTGACTCCTACGAGCAGTACTTC.

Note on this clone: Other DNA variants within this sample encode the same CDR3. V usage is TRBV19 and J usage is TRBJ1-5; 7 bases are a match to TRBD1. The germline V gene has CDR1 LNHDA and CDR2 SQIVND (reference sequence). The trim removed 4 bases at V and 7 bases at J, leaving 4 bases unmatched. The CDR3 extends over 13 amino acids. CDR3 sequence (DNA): TGTGCCAGTAGTAGCCAGGGGGGCCAGCCCCAGCATTTT. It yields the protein CASSSQGGQPQHF.

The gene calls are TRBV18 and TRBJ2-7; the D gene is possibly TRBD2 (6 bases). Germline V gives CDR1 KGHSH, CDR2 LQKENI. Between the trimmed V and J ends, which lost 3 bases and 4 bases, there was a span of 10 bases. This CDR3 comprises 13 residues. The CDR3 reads CASSPLAGYEQYF. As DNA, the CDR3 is TGTGCCAGCTCACCGTTGGCGGGATACGAGCAGTACTTC.

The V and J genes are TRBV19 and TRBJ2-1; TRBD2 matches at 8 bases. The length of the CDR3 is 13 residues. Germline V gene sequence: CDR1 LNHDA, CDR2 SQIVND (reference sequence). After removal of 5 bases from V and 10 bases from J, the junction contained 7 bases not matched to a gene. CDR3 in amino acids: CASSSGTRLEQFF. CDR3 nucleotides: TGTGCCAGTAGTTCCGGGACTAGACTAGAGCAGTTCTTC.

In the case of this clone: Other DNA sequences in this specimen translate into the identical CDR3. CDR3 protein: CASKTGRDSNQPQHF. In nucleotides, the CDR3 is TGTGCCAGCAAAACGGGGAGGGATAGCAATCAGCCCCAGCATTTT. J is TRBJ1-5 and V is TRBV28, with D unresolved. V dropped 7 bases and J dropped 0 bases, with 13 bases sitting between them. The CDR3 spans 15 residues. Germline CDR1 reads MDHEN; CDR2 reads SYDVKM.

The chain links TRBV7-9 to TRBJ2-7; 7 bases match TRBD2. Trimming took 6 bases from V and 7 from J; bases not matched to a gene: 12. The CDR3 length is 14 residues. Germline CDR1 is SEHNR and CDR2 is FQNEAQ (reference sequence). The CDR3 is CASSTGTTTWEQYF. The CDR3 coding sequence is TGTGCCAGCAGTACCGGGACTACCACTTGGGAGCAGTACTTC.

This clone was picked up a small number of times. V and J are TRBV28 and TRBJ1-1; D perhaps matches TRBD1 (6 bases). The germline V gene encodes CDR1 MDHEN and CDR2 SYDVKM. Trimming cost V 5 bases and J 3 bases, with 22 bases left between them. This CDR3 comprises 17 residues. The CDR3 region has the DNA TGTGCCAGCAGTGATACCGAACGGCAGGGGTCGTACACTGAAGCTTTCTTT. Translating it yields CASSDTERQGSYTEAFF.

The CDR3 loop reads CASSLGKVYEQFF. The CDR3 nucleotides are TGTGCCAGCAGCTTGGGCAAAGTATATGAGCAGTTCTTC. The rearrangement uses TRBV5-4 and TRBJ2-1; D gene uncertain. CDR3 length: 13 amino acids. CDR1 and CDR2 (germline): SGHNT, YYREEE (reference sequence). Trimming took off 0 bases at V and 8 bases at J, with 9 bases between the two ends.

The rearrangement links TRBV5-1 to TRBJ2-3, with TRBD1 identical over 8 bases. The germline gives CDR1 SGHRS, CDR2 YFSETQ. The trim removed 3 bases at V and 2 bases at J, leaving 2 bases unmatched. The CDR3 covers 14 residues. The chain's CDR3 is CASSWGQDTDTQYF. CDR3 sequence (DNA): TGCGCCAGCAGCTGGGGACAGGACACAGATACGCAGTATTTT.

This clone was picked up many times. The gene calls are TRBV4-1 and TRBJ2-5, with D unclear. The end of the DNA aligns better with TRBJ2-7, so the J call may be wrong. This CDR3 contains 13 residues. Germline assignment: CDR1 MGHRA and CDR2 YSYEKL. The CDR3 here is CASSQVGGYEQYF. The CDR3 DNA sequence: TGCGCCAGCAGCCAAGTAGGTGGCTACGAGCAGTACTTC.

The CDR3 DNA reads as TGTGCCAGCAGCCCGCCGGGACAGGGGACCTACGAGCAGTACTTC. Its protein is CASSPPGQGTYEQYF. This chain links TRBV11-2 with TRBJ2-7, with 10 bases identical to TRBD1. V gave up 5 bases and J gave up 2 bases; unmatched junction bases: 6. The CDR3 length is 15 residues. Germline loops: CDR1 SGHAT, CDR2 FQNNGV.

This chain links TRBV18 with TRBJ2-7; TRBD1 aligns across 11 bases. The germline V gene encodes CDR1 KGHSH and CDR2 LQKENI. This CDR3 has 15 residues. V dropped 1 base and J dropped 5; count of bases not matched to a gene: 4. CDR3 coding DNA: TGTGCCAGCTCACCACTAACGGACAGGGGGCACGAGCAGTACTTC. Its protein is CASSPLTDRGHEQYF. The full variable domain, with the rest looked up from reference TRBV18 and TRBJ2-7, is NAGVMQNPRHLVRRRGQEARLRCSPMKGHSHVYWYRQLPEEGLKFMVYLQKENIIDESGMPKERFSAEFPKEGPSILRIQQVVRGDSAAYFCASSPLTDRGHEQYFGPGTRLTVT.

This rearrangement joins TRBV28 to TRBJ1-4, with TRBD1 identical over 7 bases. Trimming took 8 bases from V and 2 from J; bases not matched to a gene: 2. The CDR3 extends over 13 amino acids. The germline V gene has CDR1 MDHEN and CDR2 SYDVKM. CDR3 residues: CASRTGTNEKLFF. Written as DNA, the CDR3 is TGTGCCAGCCGGACAGGCACTAATGAAAAACTGTTTTTT.

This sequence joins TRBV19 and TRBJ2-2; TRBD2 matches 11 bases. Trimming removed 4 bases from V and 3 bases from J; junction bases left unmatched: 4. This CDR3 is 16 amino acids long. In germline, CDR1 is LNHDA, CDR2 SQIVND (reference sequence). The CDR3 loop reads CASSTGLAEDTGELFF. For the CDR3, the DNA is TGTGCCAGTAGTACGGGACTAGCGGAGGACACCGGGGAGCTGTTTTTT.

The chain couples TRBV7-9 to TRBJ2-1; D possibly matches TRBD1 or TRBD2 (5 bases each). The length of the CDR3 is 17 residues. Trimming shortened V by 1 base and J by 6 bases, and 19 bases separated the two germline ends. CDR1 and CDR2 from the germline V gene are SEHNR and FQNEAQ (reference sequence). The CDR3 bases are TGTGCCAGCAGCTTAGTGGTGTTGGGGACGGGGATCAATGAGCAGTTCTTC. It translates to CASSLVVLGTGINEQFF. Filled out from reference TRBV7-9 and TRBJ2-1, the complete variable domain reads DTGVSQNPRHKITKRGQNVTFRCDPISEHNRLYWYRQTLGQGPEFLTYFQNEAQLEKSRLLSDRFSAERPKGSFSTLEIQRTEQGDSAMYLCASSLVVLGTGINEQFFGPGTRLTVL.

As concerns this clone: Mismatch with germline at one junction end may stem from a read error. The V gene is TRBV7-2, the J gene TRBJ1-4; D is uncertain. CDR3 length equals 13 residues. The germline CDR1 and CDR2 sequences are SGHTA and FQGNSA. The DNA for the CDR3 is TGTGCCAGCACCTTAGGGATTAATGAAAAACTGTTTTTT. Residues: CASTLGINEKLFF.